Listed below are T cell receptor beta chains from one sample, sequenced in a study of T cells after yellow fever vaccination. TCRdb re-called the 5' RACE reads through MiXCR, storing one row per CDR3 protein. The data hold approximately 110,000 distinct CDR3 sequences, with roughly 8.9% observed a single time. The sample here was CD8+ T cells sorted from PBMCs, taken 45 days after the yellow fever booster vaccination. The receptors stem from a man aged 25 to 45 who received the YFV17D yellow fever vaccine. Both conserved end residues are part of each CDR3. The order of the fields is clone size, J gene, V gene, D gene, CDR3 protein, CDR3 DNA. D genes are given only for firm matches. Clone size is not always given. Where it is, it says once, few, many or a class for expanded clones.

few | TRBJ2-7 | TRBV5-1 | TRBD1 | CASSLGQGIFEQYF | TGCGCCAGCAGCTTGGGACAGGGGATTTTCGAGCAGTACTTC
few | TRBJ2-1 | TRBV20-1 | NA | CSALGQGWNEQFF | TGCAGTGCTCTGGGTCAGGGGTGGAATGAGCAGTTCTTC
many | TRBJ2-5 | TRBV7-9 | NA | CASSLNRAAKETQYF | TGTGCCAGCAGCTTAAATCGGGCGGCTAAAGAGACCCAGTACTTC
many | TRBJ1-5 | TRBV6-5 | TRBD1 | CASSYGQGVQPQHF | TGTGCCAGCAGTTACGGGCAGGGGGTACAGCCCCAGCATTTT
many | TRBJ2-2 | TRBV7-8 | TRBD2 | CASSLPTSGRVNTGELFF | TGTGCCAGCAGCCTGCCGACTAGCGGGAGGGTAAACACCGGGGAGCTGTTTTTT
many | TRBJ2-1 | TRBV6-2/TRBV6-3 | TRBD2 | CASSNWTSGVSYNEQFF | TGTGCCAGCAGTAACTGGACTAGCGGGGTCTCCTACAATGAGCAGTTCTTC
few | TRBJ2-7 | TRBV5-4 | TRBD2 | CASSYEREFLEQYF | TGTGCCAGCAGCTACGAGCGGGAGTTTCTCGAGCAGTACTTC
many | TRBJ2-3 | TRBV7-2 | TRBD2 | CASSSWGGASTDTQYF | TGTGCCAGCAGCAGCTGGGGAGGGGCTTCCACAGATACGCAGTATTTT
many | TRBJ2-3 | TRBV7-9 | NA | CASSLSIALDTQYF | TGTGCCAGCAGCCTCTCGATCGCACTGGATACGCAGTATTTT
many | TRBJ2-3 | TRBV12-3/TRBV12-4 | TRBD2 | CASNQAGADTQYF | TGTGCCAGCAATCAGGCGGGGGCAGATACGCAGTATTTT
NA | TRBJ2-1 | TRBV7-8 | NA | CASSLAQGGGSVYNEQFF | TGTGCCAGCAGCTTGGCACAGGGCGGCGGGAGTGTCTACAATGAGCAGTTCTTC
NA | TRBJ2-7 | TRBV7-6 | NA | CASSASWAYEQYF | TGTGCCAGCAGCGCCAGTTGGGCCTACGAGCAGTACTTC
many | TRBJ2-1 | TRBV5-1 | NA | CASSIGTTTYNEQFF | TGCGCCAGCAGTATTGGGACAACGACCTACAATGAGCAGTTCTTC
few | TRBJ2-2 | TRBV10-2 | NA | CASLPLAGIGELFF | TGCGCCAGCCTCCCATTGGCCGGGATTGGGGAGCTGTTTTTT
many | TRBJ1-1 | TRBV12-5 | NA | CASGLVSPAQGYTEAFF | TGTGCTAGTGGTTTGGTATCCCCCGCCCAGGGTTACACTGAAGCTTTCTTT
NA | TRBJ2-5 | TRBV4-3 | NA | CASSHTAGTQETQYF | TGCGCCAGCAGCCATACAGCCGGGACACAGGAGACCCAGTACTTC
NA | TRBJ1-1 | TRBV25-1 | NA | CASSEIRTDTEAFF | TGTGCCAGCAGTGAGATCCGGACGGACACTGAAGCTTTCTTT
many | TRBJ2-7 | TRBV20-1 | NA | CSARTGSYEQYF | TGCAGTGCTAGGACAGGCTCCTACGAGCAGTACTTC
NA | TRBJ2-5 | TRBV6-5 | TRBD1 | CASSPATGNQETQYF | TGTGCCAGCAGTCCGGCGACAGGGAATCAAGAGACCCAGTACTTC
many | TRBJ2-7 | TRBV6-6 | NA | CASSRSGYYEQYF | TGTGCCAGCAGTCGTAGCGGATACTACGAGCAGTACTTC
many | TRBJ2-2 | TRBV4-3 | TRBD1 | CASSQATGYAGELFF | TGCGCCAGCAGCCAAGCGACAGGGTACGCCGGGGAGCTGTTTTTT
many | TRBJ1-2 | TRBV5-1 | NA | CASSLDTETFYGYTF | TGCGCCAGCAGCTTGGATACGGAGACCTTCTATGGCTACACCTTC
many | TRBJ2-1 | TRBV6-5 | TRBD1 | CASSFLGQVIGEQFF | TGTGCCAGCAGTTTCCTCGGACAGGTTATAGGTGAGCAGTTCTTC
few | TRBJ1-3 | TRBV25-1 | NA | CASSDIGDGNTIYF | TGTGCCAGCAGTGATATTGGAGATGGAAACACCATATATTTT
few | TRBJ2-3 | TRBV12-3/TRBV12-4 | NA | CASSHWRGTDTQYF | TGTGCCAGCAGCCATTGGCGGGGCACAGATACGCAGTATTTT
many | TRBJ2-7 | TRBV10-3 | NA | CAISESEWESSYEQYF | TGTGCCATCAGTGAGTCGGAGTGGGAGAGCTCCTACGAGCAGTACTTC
many | TRBJ1-1 | TRBV29-1 | NA | CSVEKGVNTEAFF | TGCAGCGTTGAAAAGGGAGTAAACACTGAAGCTTTCTTT
few | TRBJ1-2 | TRBV12-5 | NA | CASGLAGVPPYGYTF | TGTGCTAGTGGTCTCGCGGGGGTCCCTCCCTATGGCTACACCTTC
many | TRBJ2-2 | TRBV4-3 | NA | CASSQDSPFGSTGGAGELFF | TGCGCCAGCAGCCAAGATTCGCCCTTTGGCAGTACAGGGGGGGCCGGGGAGCTGTTTTTT
few | TRBJ1-5 | TRBV20-1 | NA | CSARDPALPPYQPQHF | TGCAGTGCTAGAGATCCAGCGCTTCCCCCCTATCAGCCCCAGCATTTT